A selection of T cell receptor beta chains follows, all from one sample in a study of cytomegalovirus exposure and HLA in healthy donors. Assay: immunoSEQ multiplex PCR; the TCRdb copy retains only in-frame clones and omits some. The top ten clones hold under 9.5% of a sample with about 120,000 clones, more than 70% of them seen once. The specimen was PBMCs. The receptors were sampled from a woman between 45 and 60 years old in good health and CMV-seropositive. CDR3s include the opening cysteine and the closing phenylalanine or tryptophan. A D gene is named only where the DNA matches it firmly. Not every row has a clone size; where given, it reads once, few, many or a size class.

>11|TRBV2|TRBJ2-1|-|-
TGTGCCAGCAGTGAGGGCGATGAGCAGTTCTTC
CASSEGDEQFF
>15|TRBV7-9|TRBJ1-2|few|TRBD1
TGTGCCAGCAGAAACATTCCGGGACAGGGGATGAGCTACACCTTC
CASRNIPGQGMSYTF
>16|TRBV19|TRBJ2-6|once|TRBD1
TGTGCCAGTAGTCGACAGGGTAATAGTGGGGCCAACGTCCTGACTTTC
CASSRQGNSGANVLTF
>14|TRBV7-2|TRBJ2-7|-|-
TGTGCCAGCAGCTTAGCGCCCACAGGCTACGAGCAGTACTTC
CASSLAPTGYEQYF
>12|TRBV29-1|TRBJ2-5|few|-
TGCAGCGTTTACAGGGACCAAGAGACCCAGTACTTC
CSVYRDQETQYF
>16|TRBV2|TRBJ2-6|-|-
TGTGCCAGCAGTTGGGAGCCCCGCTCTGGGGCCAACGTCCTGACTTTC
CASSWEPRSGANVLTF
>19|TRBV7-9|TRBJ2-4|-|TRBD2
TGTGCCAGCAGCCTATCTCCGGGACTAGCGGGAGGGCCCAAAAACATTCAGTACTTC
CASSLSPGLAGGPKNIQYF
>14|TRBV5-6|TRBJ2-4|-|-
TGTGCCAGCAGCTTGCGACAGACCAAAAACATTCAGTACTTC
CASSLRQTKNIQYF
>17|TRBV7-8|TRBJ2-7|-|TRBD2
TGTGCCAGCAGCTGGTATAGCGGGAGGGCCCTTAGATACGAGCAGTACTTC
CASSWYSGRALRYEQYF
>16|TRBV7-2|TRBJ2-3|-|TRBD2
TGTGCCAGCAGCTTAGCGCGGGGAGGGGCTGGAGATACGCAGTATTTT
CASSLARGGAGDTQYF
>15|TRBV5-4|TRBJ2-3|-|TRBD1
TGTGCCAGCAGCCTCCGGGACAGGGGGACAGATACGCAGTATTTT
CASSLRDRGTDTQYF
>13|TRBV5-1|TRBJ1-2|-|-
TGCGCCAGCAGCTTCGAGGTGACCTATGGCTACACCTTC
CASSFEVTYGYTF
>15|TRBV11-2|TRBJ2-7|-|-
TGTGCCAGCAGCTTAGGGCTTTCAGGGGACTACGAGCAGTACTTC
CASSLGLSGDYEQYF
>17|TRBV4-1|TRBJ2-1|-|-
TGCGCCAGCAGCCAAGAAAGACGGCGGGATCCCTACAATGAGCAGTTCTTC
CASSQERRRDPYNEQFF
>16|TRBV7-9|TRBJ2-3|-|TRBD2
TGTGCCAGCACCCCTAGCGGGGCCATTAGCACAGATACGCAGTATTTT
CASTPSGAISTDTQYF
>15|TRBV5-4|TRBJ2-3|-|TRBD2
TGTGCCAGCAGCTCCGGCGGGGGAGGGACAGATACGCAGTATTTT
CASSSGGGGTDTQYF
>16|TRBV9|TRBJ2-3|once|TRBD2
TGTGCCAGCAGCCCCCGACTAGCGGTGGGCACAGATACGCAGTATTTT
CASSPRLAVGTDTQYF
>14|TRBV9|TRBJ2-3|-|-
TGTGCCAGCAGCGGAGGGGGAGGGCCCGATACGCAGTATTTT
CASSGGGGPDTQYF
>16|TRBV6-5|TRBJ2-5|-|-
TGTGCCAGCAGTTATGCGGGAAGGCGTAAGGGAGAGACCCAGTACTTC
CASSYAGRRKGETQYF
>15|TRBV6-6|TRBJ1-2|once|TRBD1
TGTGCCAGCAGTCCGGACCGGACAGGGCGTGGGGGCTACACCTTC
CASSPDRTGRGGYTF
>14|TRBV27|TRBJ2-7|-|-
TGTGCCAGCAGTTTAGTAGGGGTTATGGGCGAGCAGTACTTC
CASSLVGVMGEQYF
>16|TRBV6-5|TRBJ2-7|many|-
TGTGCCAGCAGTTACATTCCTAGGAAGAGGTCATACGAGCAGTACTTC
CASSYIPRKRSYEQYF
>14|TRBV7-9|TRBJ1-2|-|TRBD1
TGTGCCAGCAGCATGACAGGGCCTCACTATGGCTACACCTTC
CASSMTGPHYGYTF
>16|TRBV18|TRBJ1-4|-|-
TGTGCCAGCTCACCATACGGGGGGCAAACTAATGAAAAACTGTTTTTT
CASSPYGGQTNEKLFF
>15|TRBV11-3|TRBJ1-1|-|-
TGTGCCAGCAGCTTAGATGGGGGGACCTACACTGAAGCTTTCTTT
CASSLDGGTYTEAFF
>14|TRBV10-3|TRBJ2-3|-|TRBD2
TGTGCCACAAGGGACTTAGCGGGGCTAGATACGCAGTATTTT
CATRDLAGLDTQYF